These 13 T cell receptor beta chains originate from one sample sequenced in a study of T-cell reconstitution after alpha-beta-depleted transplantation in children. Researchers prepared the TCRbeta library using unique molecular identifiers, the study reports. TCRdb reanalysed the PCR reads using MiXCR and keeps one entry per CDR3 protein. The table includes approximately 500,000 distinct CDR3 sequences, about 11% detected once. The sample in question was PBMCs, obtained before TCRalphabeta/CD19-depleted stem cell transplant. The receptors were sampled from a child aged 2 to 15 with inherited bone marrow failure, due to receive a stem cell transplant.

The sample holds many counts of this clonotype. The chain has TRBV28 and TRBJ1-2; possibly TRBD1 for D (6 bases). Per the germline V gene, CDR1 is MDHEN and CDR2 is SYDVKM. This CDR3 is 12 amino acids long. V gave up 5 bases and J gave up 6 bases, with 10 bases separating them. This CDR3 reads CASSDPGDGYTF. In nucleotides, the CDR3 is TGTGCCAGCAGTGACCCAGGGGATGGCTACACCTTC.

This clonotype was detected ten times or more. The V gene is TRBV12-3 or TRBV12-4, the J gene TRBJ1-4; D is unclear. V lost 6 bases and J 10 bases, leaving 21 bases between the germline ends. This CDR3 has 15 residues. The CDR3 DNA reads as TGTGCCAGCAGGCCTGACAATCTACGGTGGGCAAAACTGTTTTTT. Translating gives CASRPDNLRWAKLFF.

The chain combines TRBV18 with TRBJ2-7; a possible D gene is TRBD2 (5 bases). Germline CDR1 reads KGHSH; CDR2 reads LQKENI. V was trimmed by 3 bases and J by 5 bases, leaving 14 bases between them. The CDR3 totals 14 residues. This CDR3 reads CASSPLPPGDEQYF. The CDR3 DNA reads TGTGCCAGCTCACCCCTCCCCCCCGGGGACGAGCAGTACTTC.

This chain uses TRBV18 with TRBJ2-3, with D unclear. The CDR3 is made up of 16 amino acids. V was shortened by 3 bases and J by 6 bases, with 19 bases between the two germline ends. Germline CDR1 and CDR2: KGHSH and LQKENI. The CDR3 reads CASSPARGTLRDTQYF. The CDR3, as DNA: TGTGCCAGCTCACCTGCACGCGGTACCTTACGGGATACGCAGTATTTT.

The sample holds many counts of this clonotype. This chain uses TRBV6-2 or TRBV6-3 with TRBJ2-1; D unclear. The length of the CDR3 is 12 residues. CDR1 is MNHEY and CDR2 is SVGEGT in the germline V gene. Deletions cut 6 bases from V and 7 bases from J, with 10 bases between. The CDR3 DNA reads TGTGCCAGCAGCAGAAATACAAATGAGCAGTTCTTC. Its translation: CASSRNTNEQFF.

The chain is built from TRBV27 and TRBJ2-3; D may match TRBD1 or TRBD2 (5 bases each). From germline, CDR1 is MNHEY and CDR2 SMNVEV (reference sequence). The V and J ends lost 4 bases and 6 bases respectively, with 20 bases between them. The CDR3 runs 16 residues. CDR3 sequence: CASSSWGRTPQDTQYF. The CDR3, as DNA: TGTGCCAGCAGTTCCTGGGGGAGAACCCCACAGGATACGCAGTATTTT.

This clonotype was recorded many times. The chain has TRBV5-5 and TRBJ2-5, with D unresolved. V was trimmed by 0 bases and J by 4 bases, leaving 7 bases between them. This CDR3 is built from 13 residues. Germline CDR1 is SGHKS and CDR2 is YYEKEE (reference sequence). This CDR3 reads CASSLATVETQYF. The DNA of the CDR3 is TGTGCCAGCAGCTTGGCCACGGTAGAGACCCAGTACTTC.

The chain couples TRBV6-5 to TRBJ1-1, with a tentative D call TRBD1 (5 bases). CDR1 and CDR2 from the germline V gene are MNHEY and SVGAGI. Trimming stripped 6 bases from V and 3 bases from J, with 17 bases between. The CDR3 is 15 amino acids. In DNA form, the CDR3 reads TGTGCCAGCAGCAGGGACTCCCCGGCGGACACTGAAGCTTTCTTT. Translated: CASSRDSPADTEAFF.

This clonotype was found many times. A much larger clone sits a single nucleotide away, making a read error possible. The chain recombines TRBV7-2 with TRBJ2-7; 8 positions agree with TRBD1. The CDR3 has 14 residues. Per the germline V gene, CDR1 is SGHTA and CDR2 is FQGNSA. J lost 2 bases, V lost 6 bases, and 6 bases had no gene match. CDR3 in amino acids: CASRPGTGPYEQYF. The CDR3 coding sequence is TGTGCCAGCAGGCCCGGGACAGGACCCTACGAGCAGTACTTC.

This clonotype was detected a few times. This chain links TRBV20-1 with TRBJ2-4, with TRBD2 matching 11 bases. The ends lost 6 bases at V and 0 bases at J; junction bases unmatched: 13. This CDR3 comprises 18 residues. Germline V gene data show CDR1 as DFQATT and CDR2 as SNEGSKA (reference sequence). CDR3 in DNA: TGCAGTGCGCGGCCCGGGACTAGCGGAACACTAGCCAAAAACATTCAGTACTTC. It yields the protein CSARPGTSGTLAKNIQYF.

This sequence joins TRBV7-2 and TRBJ2-7; D is uncertain. Germline-derived CDR1 and CDR2 are SGHTA and FQGNSA. V was clipped by 8 bases and J by 1 base, with 12 bases between them. This CDR3 has 13 residues. The CDR3 DNA sequence: TGTGCCAGCGGGTTGGCGAGATCCTACGAGCAGTACTTC. Translation: CASGLARSYEQYF.

V usage is TRBV19 and J usage is TRBJ1-1; D is unclear. CDR1 and CDR2 (germline): LNHDA, SQIVND (reference sequence). The CDR3 is 13 residues long. Trimming pared 0 bases from V and 5 bases from J, leaving 7 bases between. Here the CDR3 reads CASSIDGDTEAFF. The DNA for the CDR3 is TGTGCCAGTAGTATAGACGGGGATACTGAAGCTTTCTTT. The whole variable domain, remainder taken from reference TRBV19 and TRBJ1-1, is DGGITQSPKYLFRKEGQNVTLSCEQNLNHDAMYWYRQDPGQGLRLIYYSQIVNDFQKGDIAEGYSVSREKKESFPLTVTSAQKNPTAFYLCASSIDGDTEAFFGQGTRLTVV.

A remark on this clonotype: The germline gene is not matched at one end of the junction; a read error may be the cause. The chain carries TRBV3-1 and TRBJ1-2; D unresolved. Germline V gene lookup returns CDR1 LGHDT and CDR2 YNNKEL (reference sequence). CDR3 length: 13 residues. The CDR3 coding sequence is TGTGCCAGCATCCAAGATGCTGCTTATGGCTACACCTTC. Its protein product is CASIQDAAYGYTF.